A single sample is the source of the 26 T cell receptor beta chains below, sequenced in a study of T-cell memory formation after mild COVID-19. One entry per CDR3 protein results from TCRdb running MiXCR on the 5' RACE reads. The data hold a few hundred thousand distinct CDR3 sequences, with under 20% observed a single time. The specimen sequenced was PBMCs or a T cell subset sorted from them (not recorded which). These TCRs come from a man aged 18 to 29 who had mild COVID-19 (a few samples of this study predate the infection). Cell type and time point are not known.

The chain links TRBV6-5 to TRBJ1-1; D not certain. The germline V gene encodes CDR1 MNHEY and CDR2 SVGAGI. CDR3 size: 15 residues. V was shortened by 7 bases and J by 1 base, with 16 bases between the two germline ends. The CDR3 nucleotides are TGTGCCAGCACCCTCGGGCAGACCCCGAACACTGAAGCTTTCTTT. As protein: CASTLGQTPNTEAFF.

This clonotype was found a few times. This chain uses TRBV12-3 or TRBV12-4 with TRBJ2-1; D might be TRBD2 (5 bases). The CDR3 is made up of 15 amino acids. Trimming took off 0 bases at V and 8 bases at J, with 14 bases between the two ends. The CDR3 coding sequence is TGTGCCAGCAGTTTAGCGCGGGCAGAAAGGGATGAGCAGTTCTTC. This encodes CASSLARAERDEQFF.

This clonotype was counted ten times or more. The chain has TRBV5-1 and TRBJ2-3; 8 bases fit TRBD1. Trimming at V came to 3 bases and at J to 5 bases, leaving 2 bases not matched to a gene. Germline V gives CDR1 SGHRS, CDR2 YFSETQ. There are 13 residues in the CDR3. CDR3 protein: CASSSTGVDTQYF. The CDR3 nucleotides read TGCGCCAGCAGCTCGACAGGGGTAGATACGCAGTATTTT.

This clonotype was seen repeatedly, ten times or more. The genes are TRBV20-1 and TRBJ2-2; no firm D call. The V end was cut by 2 bases, the J end by 3 bases, with 13 bases between. The CDR3 is 15 residues long. Germline lookup yields CDR1 DFQATT and CDR2 SNEGSKA (reference sequence). CDR3 in DNA: TGCAGTGCTAGAATGGACGGTAGGGACACCGGGGAGCTGTTTTTT. It codes for CSARMDGRDTGELFF.

This clonotype turned up a few times. The rearrangement links TRBV7-3 to TRBJ2-1; D unresolved. There are 14 residues in the CDR3. The ends were cut back, 5 bases at V and 5 bases at J, with 13 bases in the middle. CDR1 and CDR2 (germline): SGHTA, FQGTGA. The CDR3 DNA sequence: TGTGCCAGCAGCCCCCGACCTCGCAACAATGAGCAGTTCTTC. Encoded protein: CASSPRPRNNEQFF.

This clonotype was seen a few times. The gene calls are TRBV24-1 and TRBJ2-1; 7 bases align to TRBD2. The length of the CDR3 is 15 residues. Germline V CDR1 and CDR2: KGHDR, SFDVKD. The junction had 5 bases not matched to a gene; V was cut back by 3 bases and J by 4 bases. CDR3 nucleotide sequence: TGTGCCACCAGTGATCCCGGGACTACATACAATGAGCAGTTCTTC. This sequence encodes CATSDPGTTYNEQFF.

V usage is TRBV7-9 and J usage is TRBJ2-6, with a tentative D call TRBD2 (6 bases). The CDR3 spans 19 residues. V was pared by 4 bases and J by 0 bases, with 19 bases between. Germline CDR1 and CDR2: SEHNR and FQNEAQ (reference sequence). DNA for the CDR3: TGTGCCAGCAGCTCCGAAGATGGGACTCTGAGCTCTGGGGCCAACGTCCTGACTTTC. Its protein is CASSSEDGTLSSGANVLTF. Filled out from reference TRBV7-9 and TRBJ2-6, the complete variable domain reads DTGVSQNPRHKITKRGQNVTFRCDPISEHNRLYWYRQTLGQGPEFLTYFQNEAQLEKSRLLSDRFSAERPKGSFSTLEIQRTEQGDSAMYLCASSSEDGTLSSGANVLTFGAGSRLTVL.

This clonotype was found a few times. The V call is TRBV2, the J call TRBJ1-5; D unclear. Trimming stripped 6 bases from V and 2 bases from J, with 8 bases between. CDR3 size: 13 residues. In germline, CDR1 is SNHLY, CDR2 FYNNEI. The CDR3 region is CASSGDGNQPQHF. The CDR3, as DNA: TGTGCCAGCAGCGGGGATGGCAATCAGCCCCAGCATTTT. Complete variable domain (other parts from reference TRBV2 and TRBJ1-5): EPEVTQTPSHQVTQMGQEVILRCVPISNHLYFYWYRQILGQKVEFLVSFYNNEISEKSEIFDDQFSVERPDGSNFTLKIRSTKLEDSAMYFCASSGDGNQPQHFGDGTRLSIL.

This clonotype was picked up a small number of times. V gene TRBV7-2 combines with J gene TRBJ2-3; 9 bases align to TRBD2. Per the germline V gene, CDR1 is SGHTA and CDR2 is FQGNSA. V dropped 6 bases and J dropped 1; count of bases not matched to a gene: 5. The length of the CDR3 is 15 residues. CDR3: CASSRRTSGTDTQYF. CDR3 nucleotides: TGTGCCAGCAGTCGTCGGACTAGCGGCACAGATACGCAGTATTTT.

This clonotype was seen only a few times. Sequence at one end of the junction differs from germline and may be a read error. This chain links TRBV29-1 with TRBJ2-1; the D gene is possibly TRBD2 (5 bases). This CDR3 spans 8 amino acids. CDR1 SQVTM and CDR2 ANQGSEA come from the germline V gene. This CDR3 is CSGNHGDF. The CDR3 DNA follows: TGCAGCGGTAACCACGGGGACTTC.

In its sample, this clonotype was seen a few times. This CDR3 is CASSFGAQPQHF. The CDR3 DNA reads TGTGCCAGCAGCTTTGGGGCTCAGCCCCAGCATTTT. The chain links TRBV7-2 to TRBJ1-5; D might be TRBD1 (5 bases). The CDR3 is 12 amino acids. The germline V and J ends were trimmed by 3 bases and 6 bases, with 6 bases remaining between them. From germline, CDR1 is SGHTA and CDR2 FQGNSA.

The V gene is TRBV12-3 or TRBV12-4, the J gene TRBJ1-1; D unresolved. This CDR3 has 13 residues. V lost 5 bases, J lost 7 bases, and 14 bases lay in between. The CDR3 DNA reads as TGTGCCAGCAGTAGGGTCGGGGTTGGTGAAGCTTTCTTT. Encoded protein: CASSRVGVGEAFF.

This clonotype was recorded a few times. The chain joins TRBV15 to TRBJ1-3; D unclear. This CDR3 comprises 13 residues. Germline CDR1 reads LNHNV; CDR2 reads YYDKDF (reference sequence). With 0 bases removed from V and 8 bases from J, the gap between germline ends came to 8 bases. CDR3 in DNA: TGTGCCACCAGCAGAGATCGCCGAGACACCATATATTTT. Translation gives CATSRDRRDTIYF.

This clonotype was observed a few times. V gene TRBV5-5 combines with J gene TRBJ2-5, with 7 bases fitting TRBD1. Germline V gene data show CDR1 as SGHKS and CDR2 as YYEKEE (reference sequence). The CDR3 runs to 15 residues. V trimming: 3 bases; J trimming: 2 bases; junction bases outside the gene matches: 7. CDR3 residues: CASSSATGRQETQYF. In DNA, the CDR3 is TGTGCCAGCAGCTCCGCGACAGGGCGGCAAGAGACCCAGTACTTC.

Only a few counts were recorded for this clonotype. The chain carries TRBV7-2 and TRBJ1-6, with D perhaps TRBD1 (6 bases). The CDR3 sequence is 16 residues long. V lost 5 bases and J lost 7, with 18 bases in between. Germline CDR1 and CDR2: SGHTA and FQGNSA. The CDR3 bases are TGTGCCAGCAGCCCCCGCTCGAGGGGGGACAATTCACCCCTCCACTTT. It encodes CASSPRSRGDNSPLHF. The full variable domain, completed using reference TRBV7-2 and TRBJ1-6, is GAGVSQSPSNKVTEKGKDVELRCDPISGHTALYWYRQSLGQGLEFLIYFQGNSAPDKSGLPSDRFSAERTGGSVSTLTIQRTQQEDSAVYLCASSPRSRGDNSPLHFGNGTRLTVT.

This clonotype was observed a handful of times. CDR3 region: CASSSSGGTTDTQYF. The CDR3 coding sequence is TGTGCCAGCAGTTCCAGCGGGGGGACCACAGATACGCAGTATTTT. The gene calls are TRBV6-2 or TRBV6-3 and TRBJ2-3; 9 bases match TRBD2. The CDR3 has 15 residues. J gave up 2 bases and V 4 bases, and 4 bases lay outside the gene matches. Germline CDR1 is MNHEY and CDR2 is SVGEGT.

In its sample, this clonotype was seen a few times. The chain has TRBV4-3 and TRBJ2-7; possibly TRBD1 for D (6 bases). The CDR3 loop spans 14 amino acids. Trimming shortened V by 4 bases and J by 0 bases, and 10 bases separated the two germline ends. The V gene's germline CDR1 is LGHNA and CDR2 YSLEER. CDR3 protein: CASSPTGHSYEQYF. In nucleotides, the CDR3 is TGCGCCAGCAGCCCGACGGGACACTCCTACGAGCAGTACTTC.

This rearrangement joins TRBV7-3 to TRBJ2-3; possibly TRBD1 for D (7 bases). This CDR3 spans 18 amino acids. The ends were cut back, 0 bases at V and 0 bases at J, with 16 bases in the middle. Germline V gene lookup returns CDR1 SGHTA and CDR2 FQGTGA. CDR3 in amino acids: CASSLTSGGGGSTDTQYF. The CDR3 coding sequence is TGTGCCAGCAGCTTAACGTCAGGAGGGGGCGGTAGCACAGATACGCAGTATTTT. Complete variable domain (other parts from reference TRBV7-3 and TRBJ2-3): GAGVSQTPSNKVTEKGKYVELRCDPISGHTALYWYRQSLGQGPEFLIYFQGTGAADDSGLPNDRFFAVRPEGSVSTLKIQRTERGDSAVYLCASSLTSGGGGSTDTQYFGPGTRLTVL.

This chain connects TRBV5-1 to TRBJ1-6; D is undetermined. The CDR3 consists of 17 residues. CDR1 SGHRS and CDR2 YFSETQ come from the germline V gene. V lost 0 bases, J lost 1 base, and 11 bases lay in between. This CDR3 is CASSLDEGGSYNSPLHF. In nucleotides, the CDR3 is TGCGCCAGCAGCTTGGATGAGGGTGGGTCCTATAATTCACCCCTCCACTTT.

This clonotype was seen more than once but under ten times. V usage is TRBV6-2 or TRBV6-3 and J usage is TRBJ1-1; TRBD1 is a possible D gene (6 bases). Germline CDR1 MNHEY, CDR2 SVGEGT. The CDR3 consists of 16 residues. V was cut by 8 bases and J by 1 base, with 20 bases left in between. CDR3 nucleotides: TGTGCCAGCTCCCCAAGGGGGGGGCTGAGGAACACTGAAGCTTTCTTT. It translates to CASSPRGGLRNTEAFF.

There are a few counts of this clonotype. This chain links TRBV4-2 with TRBJ2-6; no definite D call. Germline V lookup: CDR1 LGHNA, CDR2 YNFKEQ. Trimming stripped 6 bases from V and 0 bases from J, with 15 bases between. This CDR3 is built from 17 residues. The CDR3 coding sequence is TGTGCCAGCAGTGCGGACGGACCCTCCTCTGGGGCCAACGTCCTGACTTTC. Its protein is CASSADGPSSGANVLTF.

In this sample, this clonotype turned up a few times. J is TRBJ1-1 and V is TRBV4-1; no clear D gene. Trimming pared 3 bases from V and 2 bases from J, leaving 10 bases between. Germline loops: CDR1 MGHRA, CDR2 YSYEKL. The CDR3 loop spans 14 amino acids. CDR3 coding DNA: TGCGCCAGCAGCCACCCGCCCGGAAACACTGAAGCTTTCTTT. This encodes CASSHPPGNTEAFF.

This clonotype was picked up many times. This sequence joins TRBV11-3 and TRBJ2-1; TRBD2 might be the D (7 bases). The CDR3 contains 15 residues. With 5 bases removed from V and 4 bases from J, the gap between germline ends came to 15 bases. Germline V gives CDR1 SGHNT, CDR2 YENEEA. The CDR3 loop is CASSLTAGAYNEQFF. In DNA, the CDR3 is TGTGCCAGCAGCCTAACGGCGGGGGCGTACAATGAGCAGTTCTTC.

This clonotype was counted only a few times. V is TRBV10-2 and J is TRBJ2-5; possibly TRBD2 for D (5 bases). The germline V gene encodes CDR1 WSHSY and CDR2 SAAADI. The V and J ends lost 2 bases and 4 bases respectively, with 8 bases between them. This CDR3 region has 13 residues. CDR3 coding DNA: TGCGCCAGCAGTGAGGCGGGTCGAGAGACCCAGTACTTC. This translates into CASSEAGRETQYF.

This clonotype was observed a few times. The gene calls are TRBV5-1 and TRBJ2-3; D perhaps matches TRBD2 (5 bases). V was trimmed by 4 bases and J by 1 base, leaving 13 bases between them. The CDR3 has 15 residues. Germline assignment: CDR1 SGHRS and CDR2 YFSETQ. The chain's CDR3 is CASSPEGQGTDTQYF. In DNA, the CDR3 is TGCGCCAGCAGCCCTGAGGGCCAGGGCACAGATACGCAGTATTTT.

This clonotype was seen only a few times. The V gene is TRBV2, the J gene TRBJ1-6, with D tentatively TRBD1 (5 bases). Germline V gives CDR1 SNHLY, CDR2 FYNNEI. The CDR3 spans 13 residues. V lost 3 bases to trimming and J lost 10 bases, with 10 bases between them. The CDR3 sequence is CASSEAGESPLHF. CDR3 coding DNA: TGTGCCAGCAGTGAGGCGGGGGAGTCACCCCTCCACTTT. The full variable domain, in which reference TRBV2 and TRBJ1-6 provide the parts outside the CDR3, is EPEVTQTPSHQVTQMGQEVILRCVPISNHLYFYWYRQILGQKVEFLVSFYNNEISEKSEIFDDQFSVERPDGSNFTLKIRSTKLEDSAMYFCASSEAGESPLHFGNGTRLTVT.